These 17 T cell receptor beta chains came from one sample sequenced in a study of beta chain features in type 1 diabetes. Study-wide results and limits: Among all four CD4+ subsets, Type 1 diabetes patients had TCRB CDR3s that were moderately but significantly shorter.

The sequenced template was cDNA made from the entire isolated RNA. Clones were read by immunoSEQ multiplex PCR, and TCRdb kept only the in-frame ones, dropping some. This sample carries around 170,000 clones, approximately 9.1% of them seen once, and the ten largest clones take 0.7%. Antigens of these TCRs are unknown. The sample consisted of central memory CD4+ T cells from blood. These TCRs come from a woman aged 25-40 years with type 1 diabetes.

The CDR3 loop reads CASSLGLYVNQPQHF. The CDR3 DNA follows: TGTGCCAGCAGCTTGGGACTGTATGTCAATCAGCCCCAGCATTTT. This chain connects TRBV11-2 to TRBJ1-5; a possible D gene is TRBD1 (5 bases). The germline V and J ends were trimmed by 3 bases and 3 bases, with 12 bases remaining between them. Germline V CDR1 and CDR2: SGHAT, FQNNGV. The CDR3 sequence is 15 residues long.

CDR3: CASNFRGSEQFF. DNA of the CDR3: TGTGCCAGCAATTTTAGAGGAAGTGAGCAGTTCTTC. The V and J genes are TRBV6-5 and TRBJ2-1; D is unclear. The CDR3 sequence is 12 residues long. Germline CDR1 and CDR2: MNHEY and SVGAGI. Trimming took off 7 bases at V and 9 bases at J, with 13 bases between the two ends.

In its sample, this clone was seen a few times. The J gene is TRBJ2-1, the V gene TRBV30, with 11 nucleotides matching TRBD2. The junction had 18 bases not matched to a gene; V was cut back by 5 bases and J by 12 bases. Germline V lookup: CDR1 GTSNPN, CDR2 SVGIG (reference sequence). The CDR3 covers 16 residues. CDR3 loop: CAWGSGGSSGGLSQFF. The CDR3, as DNA: TGTGCCTGGGGGAGTGGTGGGTCTAGCGGGGGGCTCTCGCAGTTCTTC.

This clone has only a few counts. As DNA, the CDR3 is TGTGCCAGCAGTTCCGGACAGGGGGAATACAATGAGCAGTTCTTC. Its protein product is CASSSGQGEYNEQFF. The chain joins TRBV28 to TRBJ2-1; 10 positions match TRBD1. V gave up 4 bases and J gave up 4 bases; unmatched junction bases: 4. Germline CDR1 is MDHEN and CDR2 is SYDVKM. This CDR3 is built from 15 residues.

Only a few counts were recorded for this clone. The rearrangement joins TRBV27 to TRBJ2-3; D perhaps matches TRBD1 (7 bases). V was shortened by 8 bases and J by 1 base, with 13 bases between the two germline ends. The germline gives CDR1 MNHEY, CDR2 SMNVEV (reference sequence). The CDR3 totals 14 residues. CDR3 sequence (DNA): TGTGCCAGCCGCCAGGGGGGTGGCACAGATACGCAGTATTTT. Its translation is CASRQGGGTDTQYF.

V and J are TRBV4-1 and TRBJ1-1; D is unclear. The CDR3 spans 12 residues. Germline CDR1 reads MGHRA; CDR2 reads YSYEKL. Trimming removed 0 bases at V and 5 bases at J, with 4 bases between. This CDR3 reads CASSQEYTEAFF. The CDR3, as DNA: TGCGCCAGCAGCCAAGAATATACTGAAGCTTTCTTT.

This clone was detected only a few times. This chain uses TRBV25-1 with TRBJ2-7; 7 bases are a match to TRBD1. The CDR3 extends over 15 amino acids. Germline V CDR1 and CDR2: MGHDK, SYGVNS. Germline trimming cut 5 bases from V and 3 bases from J; bases unmatched to any gene: 10. CDR3: CASSHRQGSIYEQYF. The CDR3 nucleotides are TGTGCCAGCAGTCATCGACAGGGTTCGATCTACGAGCAGTACTTC.

The rearrangement uses TRBV9 and TRBJ2-7; D may be TRBD1 (6 bases). The V gene lost 2 bases and the J gene lost 5 bases, with 11 bases spanning the gap. The CDR3 runs 13 residues. Germline CDR1 reads SGDLS; CDR2 reads YYNGEE. CDR3 bases: TGTGCCAGCAGCGTCCTCCAGGGGCACGAGCAGTACTTC. It is translated as CASSVLQGHEQYF.

A few counts support this clone. The chain has TRBV21-1 and TRBJ2-1; the D call of TRBD2 is as the table states it, not checked on the DNA. TRBV21-1 is given as a pseudogene. The CDR3 length is 18 residues. The CDR3 bases are TGTGCCAGCATCCCGCCCGAGGGGGGACTAGCGGGTTACAATGAGCAGTTCTTC. Protein sequence: CASIPPEGGLAGYNEQFF.

The sample holds a few counts of this clone. V usage is TRBV11-2 and J usage is TRBJ2-3; perhaps TRBD2 as D (5 bases). The CDR3 runs 12 residues. V lost 5 bases and J 8 bases, leaving 11 bases between the germline ends. Germline CDR1 is SGHAT and CDR2 is FQNNGV. In DNA form, the CDR3 reads TGTGCCAGCAGCCCCTCGGCGGGTACGCAGTATTTT. It translates to CASSPSAGTQYF.

The chain joins TRBV15 to TRBJ2-7; 14 bases match TRBD2. CDR1 is LNHNV, CDR2 YYDKDF, per germline (reference sequence). The trim removed 4 bases at V and 5 bases at J, leaving 10 bases unmatched. This CDR3 is built from 17 residues. CDR3 residues: CATSTTHRTSGRHEQYF. The CDR3 nucleotides are TGTGCCACCAGCACCACCCATCGGACTAGCGGGAGGCACGAGCAGTACTTC.

This clone was observed a handful of times. V usage is TRBV27 and J usage is TRBJ2-1; 15 nucleotides match TRBD2. The germline V gene encodes CDR1 MNHEY and CDR2 SMNVEV (reference sequence). J gave up 9 bases and V 8 bases, and 11 bases lay outside the gene matches. CDR3 length: 16 amino acids. The CDR3 spells CASATGRTSGRAEQFF. The CDR3 DNA reads TGTGCCAGCGCGACAGGCCGGACTAGCGGGAGGGCTGAGCAGTTCTTC.

The chain is built from TRBV25-1 and TRBJ2-1, with D tentatively TRBD2 (6 bases). Germline V CDR1 and CDR2: MGHDK, SYGVNS. The length of the CDR3 is 14 residues. V lost 10 bases and J lost 2, with 15 bases in between. In nucleotides, the CDR3 is TGTGCCATCCTCGGAGGGACCCCCTACAATGAGCAGTTCTTC. Translating gives CAILGGTPYNEQFF.

The rearrangement uses TRBV7-3 and TRBJ2-1; TRBD2 matches at 7 bases. This CDR3 spans 16 amino acids. Looked up from germline, CDR1 is SGHTA and CDR2 is FQGTGA. V was pared by 6 bases and J by 5 bases, with 13 bases of the junction left unmatched. The chain's CDR3 is CASSLHTSASDNEQFF. Here the CDR3 DNA reads TGTGCCAGCAGTCTTCATACTAGCGCTTCAGACAATGAGCAGTTCTTC.

The chain carries TRBV2 and TRBJ2-1; TRBD1 matches 10 bases. V shed 6 bases, J shed 9 bases, and the junction held 8 bases outside the gene matches. This CDR3 has 14 residues. In germline, CDR1 is SNHLY, CDR2 FYNNEI. CDR3: CASSGTGESGEQFF. The CDR3 nucleotides are TGTGCCAGCAGCGGGACAGGGGAATCGGGTGAGCAGTTCTTC.

The chain has TRBV7-2 and TRBJ2-7, with 8 bases fitting TRBD1. The CDR3 is 13 residues long. V dropped 6 bases and J dropped 2; count of bases not matched to a gene: 3. From germline, CDR1 is SGHTA and CDR2 FQGNSA. The DNA of the CDR3 is TGTGCCAGCAGTCCGACAGGGGCCTACGAGCAGTACTTC. Translation: CASSPTGAYEQYF.

CDR3 coding DNA: TGTGCCAGCAGTTTATTGGGCAGAACTAGCACAGATACGCAGTATTTT. Its translation: CASSLLGRTSTDTQYF. The chain has TRBV28 and TRBJ2-3; the D is unclear. Trimming shortened V by 1 base and J by 0 bases, and 11 bases separated the two germline ends. The CDR3 loop spans 16 amino acids. CDR1 MDHEN and CDR2 SYDVKM come from the germline V gene.